This entry lists 32 T cell receptor beta chains sequenced from one sample in a study of shared clonotypes between healthy human individuals (dated by TCRdb to the early 2020s). Libraries were made using the immunoSEQ multiplex PCR assay. Drawn from immuneACCESS, this table holds only the in-frame rearrangements with V and J called that TCRdb kept. Clones are partly lost; checked studies trace under half to an unresolved V gene and leave the rest unexplained. Recorded for this sample are about half a million clones; 65% to 85% of them occurred a single time. The biggest ten clones account for roughly 13% of the sample. Sequenced sample: PBMCs. These receptors were taken from a woman aged 40 to 50 in good health. Some clones in this sample may be carry-over from other donors' samples.

The gene calls are TRBV2 and TRBJ2-1; D gene ambiguous. Germline lookup yields CDR1 SNHLY and CDR2 FYNNEI. This CDR3 contains 14 residues. Trimming removed 4 bases at V and 3 bases at J, with 10 bases between. The CDR3: CASSVLQNYNEQFF. CDR3 sequence (DNA): TGTGCCAGCAGTGTTCTACAGAACTACAATGAGCAGTTCTTC.

The rearrangement joins TRBV6-5 to TRBJ1-1; D is possibly TRBD1 (5 bases). In germline, CDR1 is MNHEY, CDR2 SVGAGI. This CDR3 has 13 residues. Trimming cost V 10 bases and J 1 base, with 13 bases left between them. The CDR3 DNA reads as TGTGCCATCAGCAGGGACCCGAACACTGAAGCTTTCTTT. Its translation: CAISRDPNTEAFF.

This clone was seen once. Germline and junction disagree at one end, which may indicate a read error. The chain is built from TRBV28 and TRBJ1-4; 7 bases map to TRBD1. CDR1 is MDHEN and CDR2 is SYDVKM in the germline V gene. This CDR3 spans 13 amino acids. The CDR3 nucleotides read TGTGCCAGCAGAGGGGCCGCCCAGACAGGGCCGATTTTT. It yields the protein CASRGAAQTGPIF.

This chain uses TRBV25-1 with TRBJ2-1, with unresolved D. CDR1 is MGHDK, CDR2 SYGVNS, per germline. This CDR3 has 13 amino acids. The V gene lost 1 base and the J gene lost 6 bases, with 7 bases spanning the gap. The CDR3 DNA is TGTGCCAGCAGTGAATTGGGCCGCAATGAGCAGTTCTTC. Residues: CASSELGRNEQFF.

The chain carries TRBV7-3 and TRBJ2-3; D tentatively fits TRBD1 or TRBD2 (5 bases each). The CDR3 spans 15 residues. Germline V gene lookup returns CDR1 SGHTA and CDR2 FQGTGA. Between the trimmed V and J ends, which lost 5 bases and 4 bases, there was a span of 16 bases. This chain's CDR3 is CASSPGLARADTQYF. The CDR3 DNA reads TGTGCCAGCAGCCCGGGGCTAGCACGCGCAGATACGCAGTATTTT.

The CDR3: CASAAGAGQETQYF. CDR3 DNA sequence: TGTGCCAGCGCCGCAGGGGCAGGCCAAGAGACCCAGTACTTC. V usage is TRBV28 and J usage is TRBJ2-5; perhaps TRBD1 as D (6 bases). CDR3 length: 14 amino acids. CDR1 is MDHEN, CDR2 SYDVKM, per germline. Trimming cost V 8 bases and J 1 base, with 14 bases left between them.

V is TRBV7-6 and J is TRBJ2-2, with 8 bases identical to TRBD2. V was clipped by 5 bases and J by 2 bases; unmatched bases: 7. The germline V gene has CDR1 SGHVS and CDR2 FNYEAQ. This CDR3 is 16 amino acids long. The CDR3 is CASSHGLASNTGELFF. CDR3 coding DNA: TGTGCCAGCAGCCACGGACTAGCTAGTAACACCGGGGAGCTGTTTTTT.

The CDR3 nucleotides read TGTGCCAGCTCACCTCGCGATTACGATAGCAATCAGCCCCAGCATTTT. This sequence encodes CASSPRDYDSNQPQHF. The chain couples TRBV18 to TRBJ1-5; D unresolved. Trimming took 3 bases from V and 0 from J, leaving 12 bases between them. Germline assignment: CDR1 KGHSH and CDR2 LQKENI. The length of the CDR3 is 16 residues.

The chain employs TRBV21-1 and TRBJ1-1; TRBD1, the table's D call, was not compared with the DNA. TRBV21-1 is flagged as a pseudogene. This CDR3 is built from 16 residues. The CDR3 bases are TGTGCCAGCAGTCTTCAGGGTCCCGGAGTATGCACTGAAGCTTTCTTT. Amino acids: CASSLQGPGVCTEAFF.

The rearrangement joins TRBV6-5 to TRBJ2-1, with 8 bases fitting TRBD2. The V segment lost 7 bases and the J segment 9 bases; nucleotides outside the gene matches: 14. Germline values: CDR1 MNHEY, CDR2 SVGAGI. The CDR3 has 15 residues. CDR3 sequence (DNA): TGTGCCAGCACTAAAGAGGAAACGGGGGGGCGTGAGCAGTTCTTC. Translating it yields CASTKEETGGREQFF.

The chain employs TRBV28 and TRBJ2-7; the D call may be TRBD1 or TRBD2 (5 bases each). The CDR3 is 14 residues long. V was pared by 10 bases and J by 4 bases, with 20 bases between. Per the germline V gene, CDR1 is MDHEN and CDR2 is SYDVKM. CDR3 in DNA: TGTGCCACCACCTGGGCAGGGAGTGCGTACGAGCAGTACTTC. It specifies CATTWAGSAYEQYF.

J is TRBJ2-3 and V is TRBV29-1; 8 bases match TRBD2. CDR3 length: 13 amino acids. The trim removed 6 bases at V and 3 bases at J, leaving 5 bases unmatched. From germline, CDR1 is SQVTM and CDR2 ANQGSEA. For the CDR3, the DNA is TGCAGCGTGACGGGACTAGTTACAGATACGCAGTATTTT. Its protein product is CSVTGLVTDTQYF.

Only a few counts were recorded for this clone. J is TRBJ1-4 and V is TRBV28; D gene uncertain. The CDR3 has 12 amino acids. V was trimmed by 6 bases and J by 8 bases, leaving 10 bases between them. CDR1 and CDR2 (germline): MDHEN, SYDVKM. Here the CDR3 reads CASRDLGEKLFF. The DNA of the CDR3 is TGTGCCAGCAGGGACCTTGGAGAAAAACTGTTTTTT.

The chain carries TRBV4-2 and TRBJ2-5; no clear D. Germline values: CDR1 LGHNA, CDR2 YNFKEQ. The CDR3 totals 14 residues. V lost 0 bases and J lost 2, with 7 bases in between. The CDR3 nucleotides read TGTGCCAGCAGCCAAGAACTCGGGCAAGAGACCCAGTACTTC. Residues: CASSQELGQETQYF.

The chain employs TRBV9 and TRBJ1-5, with D possibly TRBD1 on 5 matching bases. The length of the CDR3 is 15 residues. The germline gives CDR1 SGDLS, CDR2 YYNGEE. Trimming took 0 bases from V and 3 from J, leaving 10 bases between them. Here the CDR3 DNA reads TGTGCCAGCAGCGTAGGCGGGACGGACAATCAGCCCCAGCATTTT. Encoded protein: CASSVGGTDNQPQHF.

V and J are TRBV9 and TRBJ2-6; D not resolved. CDR3 size: 15 residues. Per germline, CDR1 SGDLS and CDR2 YYNGEE. V shed 3 bases and J shed 0 bases, with 7 bases lying between them. CDR3 in DNA: TGTGCCAGCAGCGCGACCACCTCTGGGGCCAACGTCCTGACTTTC. It encodes CASSATTSGANVLTF.

The chain couples TRBV29-1 to TRBJ2-7; D unclear. The CDR3 covers 13 residues. Germline V gene sequence: CDR1 SQVTM, CDR2 ANQGSEA. V gave up 3 bases and J gave up 2 bases, with 11 bases separating them. CDR3 sequence (DNA): TGCAGCGTTGAGACTGGGATCGCCTACGAGCAGTACTTC. This encodes CSVETGIAYEQYF.

The chain employs TRBV6-1 and TRBJ1-1; no clear D gene. This CDR3 region has 17 residues. V lost 2 bases and J 0 bases, leaving 16 bases between the germline ends. Germline CDR1 and CDR2: MNHNS and SASEGT. This CDR3 is CASSEYTRGRLNTEAFF. The DNA for the CDR3 is TGTGCCAGCAGTGAATATACTAGAGGCAGATTGAACACTGAAGCTTTCTTT.

V usage is TRBV5-6 and J usage is TRBJ1-4; D remains ambiguous. V was pared by 4 bases and J by 3 bases, with 10 bases between. CDR1 SGHDT and CDR2 YYEEEE come from the germline V gene. The CDR3 contains 14 residues. CDR3 protein: CASSGFLANEKLFF. The CDR3 region has the DNA TGTGCCAGCAGCGGGTTTTTGGCTAATGAAAAACTGTTTTTT.

The rearrangement joins TRBV7-9 to TRBJ2-6; D may correspond to TRBD1 or TRBD2 (5 bases each). Trimming pared 7 bases from V and 0 bases from J, leaving 19 bases between. The germline gives CDR1 SEHNR, CDR2 FQNEAQ (reference sequence). The CDR3 contains 18 residues. CDR3 in amino acids: CASTGLGRGASGANVLTF. CDR3 nucleotides: TGTGCCAGCACAGGCCTGGGTAGAGGGGCCTCTGGGGCCAACGTCCTGACTTTC.

This chain uses TRBV29-1 with TRBJ2-7; D remains ambiguous. This CDR3 spans 10 amino acids. Germline assignment: CDR1 SQVTM and CDR2 ANQGSEA. Trimming shortened V by 4 bases and J by 3 bases, and 4 bases separated the two germline ends. CDR3 DNA: TGCAGCGTTGCTGACTACGAGCAGTACTTC. Translating gives CSVADYEQYF.

This clone was picked up one time. The chain joins TRBV20-1 to TRBJ2-7; D unclear. V was shortened by 5 bases and J by 2 bases, with 7 bases between the two germline ends. The CDR3 extends over 11 amino acids. Germline V gene sequence: CDR1 DFQATT, CDR2 SNEGSKA (reference sequence). The CDR3 DNA is TGCAGTGCTGGCGACCCCTACGAGCAGTACTTC. Its protein product is CSAGDPYEQYF.

As concerns this clone: This is likely an artifact of a read error, given a far larger clone one base away. J is TRBJ2-5 and V is TRBV7-3; possible D gene TRBD1, 5 bases. The CDR3 loop spans 13 amino acids. Germline V gives CDR1 SGHTA, CDR2 FQGTGA. V lost 2 bases and J lost 1, with 5 bases in between. The CDR3 bases are TGTGCCAGCAGCTTAGACAGCCAAGAGACCCAGTACTTC. Translating it yields CASSLDSQETQYF.

The J gene is TRBJ2-7, the V gene TRBV11-2; 9 nucleotides agree with TRBD2. V shed 2 bases and J 7 bases; nucleotides not matched to a gene: 9. The CDR3 runs to 15 residues. Germline V CDR1 and CDR2: SGHAT, FQNNGV. The CDR3 bases are TGTGCCAGCAGCTTACGGCGGGAGGGCCGAGCGGAGCAGTACTTC. Translating gives CASSLRREGRAEQYF.

This chain joins TRBV7-3 and TRBJ2-5; 10 positions agree with TRBD2. V shed 0 bases and J 5 bases; nucleotides not matched to a gene: 9. Germline V CDR1 and CDR2: SGHTA, FQGTGA. The CDR3 covers 17 residues. The CDR3 protein is CASSLTGLAGAGETQYF. The CDR3 DNA reads as TGTGCCAGCAGCTTAACGGGGCTAGCGGGAGCTGGGGAGACCCAGTACTTC.

This clone was observed a handful of times. This chain links TRBV19 with TRBJ1-1; D is possibly TRBD1 (5 bases). The germline CDR1 and CDR2 sequences are LNHDA and SQIVND (reference sequence). V was trimmed by 3 bases and J by 5 bases, leaving 13 bases between them. CDR3 length equals 14 residues. For the CDR3, the DNA is TGTGCCAGTAGTATTTTACAGGCTGGGACTGAAGCTTTCTTT. Amino acid sequence: CASSILQAGTEAFF.

V gene TRBV4-2 combines with J gene TRBJ2-1, with TRBD2 identical over 13 bases. CDR1 is LGHNA, CDR2 YNFKEQ, per germline. This CDR3 has 16 amino acids. V trimming: 4 bases; J trimming: 10 bases; junction bases outside the gene matches: 10. CDR3 sequence: CASSRQTSGRLREQFF. The CDR3 DNA is TGTGCCAGCAGCCGCCAGACTAGCGGGAGGCTCCGGGAGCAGTTCTTC.

As regards this clone: A far bigger clonotype differs at one base, so this is likely a read error. The chain carries TRBV6-5 and TRBJ2-7, with 7 positions matching TRBD1. CDR1 and CDR2 from the germline V gene are MNHEY and SVGAGI. The CDR3 is 14 residues long. This CDR3 reads CASSYGQDSYDQYF. CDR3 in DNA: TGTGCCAGCAGTTACGGACAGGACTCCTACGATCAGTACTTC.

The chain joins TRBV28 to TRBJ2-7; 8 nucleotides align to TRBD2. Germline lookup yields CDR1 MDHEN and CDR2 SYDVKM. The CDR3 contains 14 residues. J was trimmed by 4 bases and V by 8 bases; bases with no gene match: 10. CDR3 in amino acids: CASVGGGGNYEQYF. As DNA, the CDR3 is TGTGCCAGCGTCGGGGGGGGAGGGAATTACGAGCAGTACTTC. Full variable domain (rest looked up from reference TRBV28 and TRBJ2-7): DVKVTQSSRYLVKRTGEKVFLECVQDMDHENMFWYRQDPGLGLRLIYFSYDVKMKEKGDIPEGYSVSREKKERFSLILESASTNQTSMYLCASVGGGGNYEQYFGPGTRLTVT.

This clone was counted once. In the same sample, other DNA sequences code for this CDR3. CDR3 bases: TGTGCCATCAGTGAGTCGGGACAATTGAACACTGAAGCTTTCTTT. Translated, it gives CAISESGQLNTEAFF. The V and J genes are TRBV10-3 and TRBJ1-1, with a tentative D call TRBD1 (6 bases). The CDR3 totals 15 residues. Germline V gene sequence: CDR1 ENHRY, CDR2 SYGVKD. Trimming left V 0 bases short and J 0 bases short, with 8 bases between.

The CDR3 nucleotides read TGTGCCAGCAGTCCCGGGGGGGGGTTGAACACTGAAGCTTTCTTT. It yields the protein CASSPGGGLNTEAFF. This sequence joins TRBV28 and TRBJ1-1, with D maybe TRBD1 (5 bases). The CDR3 has 15 amino acids. The V and J ends lost 5 bases and 0 bases respectively, with 13 bases between them. The germline gives CDR1 MDHEN, CDR2 SYDVKM.

The chain carries TRBV19 and TRBJ1-5; D uncertain. Germline CDR1 LNHDA, CDR2 SQIVND (reference sequence). The CDR3 spans 14 residues. Trimming removed 1 base at V and 6 bases at J, with 10 bases between. The CDR3 region has the DNA TGTGCCAGTAGTATAGTAACCGGGCCTCAGCCCCAGCATTTT. Residues: CASSIVTGPQPQHF.